The clone carrying this T cell receptor (beta chain) was seen at least ten times. Its specificity is unknown. The sample originates from a study of T cells after yellow fever vaccination. A 5'RACE template-switching step, the method used to make TCR cDNA, added a universal primer site and UMIs. TCRdb recomputed calls from the 5' RACE reads with MiXCR, one row per CDR3 protein. The table shows over 110,000 distinct CDR3 sequences, with about 7.7% occurring only once. General study results and limits: CD4 and CD8 compartments shared a small share of clonotypes, likely from convergent recombination.

The material sequenced was CD4+ T cells sorted from PBMCs, taken 5 days after the yellow fever booster vaccination. The TCR sequence derives from a man aged 25 to 40 who received the YFV17D yellow fever vaccine.

The chain's CDR3 is CASSSLGLSMGELFF. The CDR3 DNA is TGTGCCAGCAGCTCCTTGGGCCTTTCTATGGGGGAGCTGTTTTTT. This rearrangement joins TRBV7-2 to TRBJ2-2; D remains unclear. The V end was cut by 4 bases, the J end by 8 bases, with 17 bases between. The CDR3 consists of 15 residues. CDR1 is SGHTA, CDR2 FQGNSA, per germline.